This T cell receptor beta chain was recovered during a study of technical replicates of blood from several donors. This CDR3 region has 16 residues. V lost 5 bases and J lost 1; bases outside the gene matches: 6. Germline CDR1 SGHTA, CDR2 FQGNSA. Repertoires were generated with immunoSEQ multiplex PCR, while TCRdb's copy carries only in-frame clones and drops some. The data contain fewer than 80,000 clones, roughly nine tenths of them singletons. This chain links TRBV7-2 with TRBJ2-1, with 9 bases lining up with TRBD2. This clonotype was obtained from a human donor in good health. Some clones in this sample may be carry-over from other donors' samples. Specimen: PBMCs. The CDR3 loop reads CASSRGLALSYNEQFF. As DNA, the CDR3 is TGTGCCAGCAGCAGAGGACTAGCGCTGTCCTACAATGAGCAGTTCTTC. Full variable domain (remainder filled in from reference TRBV7-2 and TRBJ2-1): GAGVSQSPSNKVTEKGKDVELRCDPISGHTALYWYRQSLGQGLEFLIYFQGNSAPDKSGLPSDRFSAERTGGSVSTLTIQRTQQEDSAVYLCASSRGLALSYNEQFFGPGTRLTVL.